These 23 T cell receptor beta chains share one sample of origin, sequenced in a study of T cell responses to AZD1222 COVID-19 vaccine. Generated by immunoSEQ multiplex PCR, the TCRdb table keeps only in-frame clones and is missing some. The table lists approximately 100,000 clones, more than 70% of them singletons. The sequencing here drew on peripheral blood, taken 28 days after the second AZD1222 dose. Every receptor here comes from an adult who received the AZD1222 COVID-19 vaccine.

The gene calls are TRBV2 and TRBJ1-1; D gene unclear. CDR1 is SNHLY and CDR2 is FYNNEI in the germline V gene. The CDR3 has 14 residues. V lost 4 bases and J 0 bases, leaving 9 bases between the germline ends. The CDR3 is CASSVQIMNTEAFF. The CDR3 region has the DNA TGTGCCAGCAGTGTACAGATCATGAACACTGAAGCTTTCTTT. Full variable domain (rest looked up from reference TRBV2 and TRBJ1-1): EPEVTQTPSHQVTQMGQEVILRCVPISNHLYFYWYRQILGQKVEFLVSFYNNEISEKSEIFDDQFSVERPDGSNFTLKIRSTKLEDSAMYFCASSVQIMNTEAFFGQGTRLTVV.

V gene TRBV5-4 combines with J gene TRBJ2-7; TRBD2 matches 14 bases. V lost 4 bases and J lost 1; bases outside the gene matches: 7. Germline V lookup: CDR1 SGHNT, CDR2 YYREEE (reference sequence). The length of the CDR3 is 17 residues. The CDR3: CASSGGTSGGGSYEQYF. For the CDR3, the DNA is TGTGCCAGCAGCGGTGGGACTAGCGGGGGTGGTTCCTACGAGCAGTACTTC.

The chain recombines TRBV15 with TRBJ1-1; 7 nucleotides agree with TRBD1. This CDR3 spans 16 amino acids. Germline lookup yields CDR1 LNHNV and CDR2 YYDKDF (reference sequence). With V trimmed by 5 bases and J by 4 bases, 13 bases remained unmatched. CDR3 region: CATSGPTGIGATEAFF. In DNA form, the CDR3 reads TGTGCCACCAGCGGACCGACAGGGATCGGGGCCACTGAAGCTTTCTTT.

The gene calls are TRBV25-1 and TRBJ1-2; no definite D call. Deletions cut 5 bases from V and 0 bases from J, with 10 bases between. The CDR3 has 14 amino acids. Germline V gene sequence: CDR1 MGHDK, CDR2 SYGVNS. CDR3 coding DNA: TGTGCCAGCAGTTGGTACGGAGCTAACTATGGCTACACCTTC. Protein: CASSWYGANYGYTF.

CDR3 sequence reads: CSVLLWGGTGELFF. The CDR3 DNA sequence: TGCAGCGTTCTCCTTTGGGGGGGCACCGGGGAGCTGTTTTTT. This chain joins TRBV29-1 and TRBJ2-2, with 7 bases aligning to TRBD2. CDR3 length equals 14 residues. Germline V lookup: CDR1 SQVTM, CDR2 ANQGSEA. The V and J ends lost 5 bases and 4 bases, in that order; junction bases with no gene match: 7.

This rearrangement joins TRBV28 to TRBJ1-5; D possibly corresponds to TRBD1 (6 bases). Per germline, CDR1 MDHEN and CDR2 SYDVKM. Trimming removed 6 bases from V and 3 bases from J, with 15 bases in between. The CDR3 extends over 15 amino acids. The CDR3 reads CASSSTTGINQPQHF. CDR3 DNA sequence: TGTGCCAGCAGCTCTACTACAGGGATCAATCAGCCCCAGCATTTT.

This clone appeared a few times. The rearrangement joins TRBV4-1 to TRBJ1-5, with TRBD1 matching over 7 bases. This CDR3 is built from 14 residues. The germline V gene encodes CDR1 MGHRA and CDR2 YSYEKL. The trim removed 2 bases at V and 2 bases at J, leaving 0 bases unmatched. In nucleotides, the CDR3 is TGCGCCAGCAGCCAAACAGGGGGCAATCAGCCCCAGCATTTT. This translates into CASSQTGGNQPQHF.

This clone came up a few times. V gene TRBV19 combines with J gene TRBJ2-7, with 7 bases lining up with TRBD1. The trim removed 3 bases at V and 2 bases at J, leaving 7 bases unmatched. Per germline, CDR1 LNHDA and CDR2 SQIVND (reference sequence). The CDR3 totals 15 residues. The CDR3 DNA reads as TGTGCCAGTAGTATCGACAGGGCAACTCCCTACGAGCAGTACTTC. Protein: CASSIDRATPYEQYF. Using reference TRBV19 and TRBJ2-7 for the parts outside the CDR3, the full variable domain is DGGITQSPKYLFRKEGQNVTLSCEQNLNHDAMYWYRQDPGQGLRLIYYSQIVNDFQKGDIAEGYSVSREKKESFPLTVTSAQKNPTAFYLCASSIDRATPYEQYFGPGTRLTVT.

The gene calls are TRBV28 and TRBJ2-3; a weak D match, TRBD2 (6 bases). CDR1 is MDHEN, CDR2 SYDVKM, per germline. There are 12 residues in the CDR3. The ends were cut back, 5 bases at V and 6 bases at J, with 9 bases in the middle. The CDR3 loop is CASSARGDTQYF. For the CDR3, the DNA is TGTGCCAGCAGTGCCCGGGGGGATACGCAGTATTTT.

V usage is TRBV27 and J usage is TRBJ1-1; no clear D. CDR1 and CDR2 (germline): MNHEY, SMNVEV (reference sequence). V lost 4 bases, J lost 0 bases, and 15 bases lay in between. CDR3 length: 16 amino acids. The chain's CDR3 is CASSSLAYPLNTEAFF. The CDR3, as DNA: TGTGCCAGCAGTTCTCTGGCCTACCCATTGAACACTGAAGCTTTCTTT.

This sequence joins TRBV9 and TRBJ2-7; 12 bases agree with TRBD2. Germline CDR1 and CDR2: SGDLS and YYNGEE. CDR3 size: 14 residues. The J segment lost 6 bases and the V segment lost 0 bases, leaving 1 base of the junction unmatched. The CDR3 nucleotides are TGTGCCAGCAGCGTAGCTAGCGGGGGGGGCGAGCAGTACTTC. Translation: CASSVASGGGEQYF.

This clone was counted a few times. The gene calls are TRBV19 and TRBJ2-2; D is undetermined. V dropped 5 bases and J dropped 8 bases, with 9 bases sitting between them. The CDR3 is 12 amino acids. CDR1 and CDR2 (germline): LNHDA, SQIVND (reference sequence). CDR3: CASSQERGELFF. CDR3 bases: TGTGCCAGTAGTCAAGAGAGGGGGGAGCTGTTTTTT.

There are a few counts of this clone. V is TRBV4-2 and J is TRBJ1-6, with D unclear. Per germline, CDR1 LGHNA and CDR2 YNFKEQ. V was trimmed by 2 bases and J by 6 bases, leaving 2 bases between them. This CDR3 has 12 amino acids. CDR3 nucleotide sequence: TGTGCCAGCAGCCAACCTAATTCACCCCTCCACTTT. Encoded protein: CASSQPNSPLHF.

The rearrangement uses TRBV5-4 and TRBJ1-3; D call uncertain. The V end was cut by 4 bases, the J end by 1 base, with 12 bases between. The CDR3 spans 15 residues. Germline CDR1 is SGHNT and CDR2 is YYREEE (reference sequence). The CDR3 sequence: CASSPKGGSGNTIYF. Here the CDR3 DNA reads TGTGCCAGCAGCCCTAAGGGCGGGTCTGGAAACACCATATATTTT.

The chain combines TRBV7-9 with TRBJ2-1; the match to TRBD2 covers 8 bases. This CDR3 contains 14 residues. The V segment lost 8 bases and the J segment 6 bases; nucleotides outside the gene matches: 9. CDR1 and CDR2 from the germline V gene are SEHNR and FQNEAQ (reference sequence). CDR3 region: CASDERETSNEQFF. The CDR3 region has the DNA TGTGCCAGCGATGAGCGGGAGACCTCCAATGAGCAGTTCTTC.

The rearrangement links TRBV7-9 to TRBJ1-1; 7 bases are shared with TRBD1. Germline lookup yields CDR1 SEHNR and CDR2 FQNEAQ (reference sequence). The CDR3 is 13 residues long. V dropped 4 bases and J dropped 6; count of bases not matched to a gene: 5. The CDR3 bases are TGTGCCAGCAGCTGGGAGGGGGCCCCTGAAGCTTTCTTT. It specifies CASSWEGAPEAFF.

This chain joins TRBV29-1 and TRBJ1-4; D is uncertain. The germline V gene has CDR1 SQVTM and CDR2 ANQGSEA. V lost 7 bases and J lost 5, with 5 bases in between. The CDR3 has 10 amino acids. The CDR3 sequence is CSAGNEKLFF. For the CDR3, the DNA is TGCAGCGCCGGAAATGAAAAACTGTTTTTT.

The CDR3 bases are TGTGCCACCAGTGGGACCGACAGACCGTATGGCTACACCTTC. Residues: CATSGTDRPYGYTF. The chain employs TRBV24-1 and TRBJ1-2; a weak D match, TRBD1 (5 bases). V was cut by 5 bases and J by 5 bases, with 14 bases left in between. This CDR3 comprises 14 residues. Germline CDR1 is KGHDR and CDR2 is SFDVKD.

The chain carries TRBV6-5 and TRBJ2-1; perhaps TRBD2 as D (7 bases). The V end lost 7 bases, the J end lost 4 bases, and 14 bases lay between the germline ends. Germline V gene sequence: CDR1 MNHEY, CDR2 SVGAGI. The CDR3 sequence is 14 residues long. In DNA form, the CDR3 reads TGTGCCAGCACGGGGGCTAGCGGTTACAATGAGCAGTTCTTC. This encodes CASTGASGYNEQFF.

The chain recombines TRBV7-8 with TRBJ2-1, with D tentatively TRBD1 (6 bases). CDR3 size: 12 residues. With 5 bases removed from V and 7 bases from J, the gap between germline ends came to 9 bases. The germline V gene has CDR1 SGHVS and CDR2 FQNEAQ. The CDR3 region has the DNA TGTGCCAGCAGCCGGACAGAGAATGAGCAGTTCTTC. This gives the protein CASSRTENEQFF.

The V call is TRBV5-1, the J call TRBJ1-3; the D gene is possibly TRBD1 (5 bases). CDR3 length: 16 amino acids. V gave up 0 bases and J gave up 0 bases, with 10 bases separating them. The V gene's germline CDR1 is SGHRS and CDR2 YFSETQ. CDR3 region: CASSLVSDSSGNTIYF. The CDR3 DNA is TGCGCCAGCAGCTTGGTTTCAGACAGCTCTGGAAACACCATATATTTT.

The chain combines TRBV4-2 with TRBJ2-7; 9 nucleotides match TRBD2. This CDR3 is built from 15 residues. The germline V gene has CDR1 LGHNA and CDR2 YNFKEQ. V trimming: 4 bases; J trimming: 3 bases; junction bases outside the gene matches: 7. CDR3 protein: CASSPGSGRDYEQYF. CDR3 in DNA: TGTGCCAGCAGCCCAGGTAGCGGGAGAGACTACGAGCAGTACTTC.

This clone was counted ten times or more. The V gene is TRBV28, the J gene TRBJ2-2; 13 positions agree with TRBD2. The CDR3 spans 17 residues. Germline CDR1 is MDHEN and CDR2 is SYDVKM. The V segment lost 0 bases and the J segment 6 bases; nucleotides outside the gene matches: 4. This chain's CDR3 is CASSLWKLAGGPGELFF. The CDR3 nucleotides read TGTGCCAGCAGTTTATGGAAACTAGCGGGAGGGCCCGGGGAGCTGTTTTTT.